This T cell receptor (beta chain) derives from a study of cytomegalovirus exposure and HLA in healthy donors. Among the donors, all were healthy bone marrow donors. This CDR3 region has 15 residues. Germline CDR1 SEHNR, CDR2 FQNEAQ (reference sequence). As for this clone: At one end, the junction sequence differs from germline, possibly due to a read error.

The PCR was carried out with 60 Vbeta primers and 13 Jbeta primers. Sequencing used immunoSEQ multiplex PCR; TCRdb keeps in-frame clones, though not all of them. The table includes 75,000 to 100,000 clones, about four fifths detected once. The sequence was collected from a man in his forties in good health and CMV-seropositive. The sequencing sample was made of PBMCs. The chain carries TRBV7-9 and TRBJ1-5, with 9 bases that match TRBD1. The CDR3 nucleotides read TGTTCCAGCAGTTGGGGACAGGGAATGAATCAGCCCCAGCATTTT. Protein sequence: CSSSWGQGMNQPQHF.